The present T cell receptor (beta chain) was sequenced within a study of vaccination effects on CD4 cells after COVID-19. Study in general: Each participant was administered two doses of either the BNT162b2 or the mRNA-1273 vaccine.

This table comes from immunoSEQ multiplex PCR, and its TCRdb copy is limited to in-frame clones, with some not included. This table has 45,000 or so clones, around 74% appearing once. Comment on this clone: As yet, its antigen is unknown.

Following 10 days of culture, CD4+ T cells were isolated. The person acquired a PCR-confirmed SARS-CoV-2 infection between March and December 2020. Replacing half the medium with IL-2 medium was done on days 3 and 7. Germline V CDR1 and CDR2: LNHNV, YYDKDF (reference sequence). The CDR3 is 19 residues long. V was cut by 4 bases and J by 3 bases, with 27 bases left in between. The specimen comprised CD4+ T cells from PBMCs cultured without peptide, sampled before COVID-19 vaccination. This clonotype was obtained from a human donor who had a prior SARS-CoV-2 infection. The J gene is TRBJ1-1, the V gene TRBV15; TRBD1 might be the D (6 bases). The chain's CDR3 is CATSTSIPGHSLRDTEAFF. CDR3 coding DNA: TGTGCCACCAGCACCTCAATTCCGGGACATTCCTTAAGGGACACTGAAGCTTTCTTT.